The 11 T cell receptor beta chains listed next were all sequenced from one sample in a study of cytomegalovirus exposure and HLA in healthy donors. Primers: 60 Vbeta forward and 13 Jbeta reverse. Here immunoSEQ multiplex PCR was the method, and the copy in TCRdb shows in-frame clones only, minus some. The sample contains some 200,000 clones, 82% of which appear only once. The sample taken for sequencing was PBMCs. The receptors derive from a woman aged 40 to 50 in good health and CMV-seronegative.

This clone was recorded a few times. The rearrangement joins TRBV9 to TRBJ1-1; D gene ambiguous. The CDR3 loop spans 15 amino acids. Trimming took off 3 bases at V and 2 bases at J, with 14 bases between the two ends. Germline values: CDR1 SGDLS, CDR2 YYNGEE. CDR3 bases: TGTGCCAGCAGCGCAGTCCGTTCTAGAAACACTGAAGCTTTCTTT. It specifies CASSAVRSRNTEAFF.

The chain carries TRBV10-3 and TRBJ2-5, with 8 bases lining up with TRBD1. The V gene end was trimmed by 2 bases and the J gene end by 3 bases; junction bases not matched to a gene: 5. Germline CDR1 ENHRY, CDR2 SYGVKD. The CDR3 has 15 amino acids. In nucleotides, the CDR3 is TGTGCCATCAGTGAGAGAATGGACAGGGAAGAGACCCAGTACTTC. Amino acid sequence: CAISERMDREETQYF.

V usage is TRBV5-1 and J usage is TRBJ1-1; 8 bases match TRBD1. Trimming at V came to 6 bases and at J to 4 bases, leaving 8 bases not matched to a gene. The length of the CDR3 is 14 residues. Germline CDR1 and CDR2: SGHRS and YFSETQ. CDR3 bases: TGCGCCAGCACCATGCAGGGGGCAGGCACTGAAGCTTTCTTT. Translated, it gives CASTMQGAGTEAFF. Full variable domain (rest looked up from reference TRBV5-1 and TRBJ1-1): KAGVTQTPRYLIKTRGQQVTLSCSPISGHRSVSWYQQTPGQGLQFLFEYFSETQRNKGNFPGRFSGRQFSNSRSEMNVSTLELGDSALYLCASTMQGAGTEAFFGQGTRLTVV.

This clone was seen a single time. The chain combines TRBV6-6 with TRBJ1-1; D is unresolved. The CDR3 has 13 amino acids. V lost 8 bases and J 6 bases, leaving 16 bases between the germline ends. Germline-derived CDR1 and CDR2 are MNHNY and SVGAGI (reference sequence). CDR3 in amino acids: CASQTGGRSEAFF. In DNA, the CDR3 is TGTGCCAGCCAGACGGGTGGTAGGTCTGAAGCTTTCTTT.

The chain employs TRBV5-1 and TRBJ2-7, with D uncertain. The V gene's germline CDR1 is SGHRS and CDR2 YFSETQ. The CDR3 extends over 12 amino acids. V was cut by 5 bases and J by 2 bases, with 8 bases left in between. The CDR3 region is CASRQNTYEQYF. In nucleotides, the CDR3 is TGCGCCAGCAGGCAGAATACCTACGAGCAGTACTTC.

The chain couples TRBV6-4 to TRBJ1-6; TRBD1 is a possible D gene (5 bases). CDR1 and CDR2 from the germline V gene are MRHNA and SNTAGT. The CDR3 is made up of 12 amino acids. V was cut by 2 bases and J by 13 bases, with 9 bases left in between. The CDR3 spells CASSDEKGPLHF. The CDR3 nucleotides are TGTGCCAGCAGTGACGAGAAGGGGCCCCTCCACTTT.

This clone has a single count. The chain couples TRBV30 to TRBJ2-1; tentative D call: TRBD1 (6 bases). Germline V lookup: CDR1 GTSNPN, CDR2 SVGIG (reference sequence). The length of the CDR3 is 14 residues. With 2 bases removed from V and 6 bases from J, the gap between germline ends came to 14 bases. The CDR3 coding sequence is TGTGCCTGGAGTTCACAGGGTGGCCGCAATGAGCAGTTCTTC. As protein: CAWSSQGGRNEQFF.

The V call is TRBV19, the J call TRBJ1-1, with D uncertain. Germline CDR1 reads LNHDA; CDR2 reads SQIVND (reference sequence). The CDR3 consists of 14 residues. Trimming removed 5 bases from V and 1 base from J, with 11 bases in between. The CDR3 DNA sequence: TGTGCCAGTAGTCCCTCGACAACGAACACTGAAGCTTTCTTT. Its translation: CASSPSTTNTEAFF. Together with reference TRBV19 and TRBJ1-1, the CDR3 gives the full variable domain: DGGITQSPKYLFRKEGQNVTLSCEQNLNHDAMYWYRQDPGQGLRLIYYSQIVNDFQKGDIAEGYSVSREKKESFPLTVTSAQKNPTAFYLCASSPSTTNTEAFFGQGTRLTVV.

The chain has TRBV7-6 and TRBJ2-1, with 12 bases matching TRBD2. In germline, CDR1 is SGHVS, CDR2 FNYEAQ. This CDR3 region has 16 residues. The V and J ends lost 5 bases and 1 base, in that order; junction bases with no gene match: 3. In DNA form, the CDR3 reads TGTGCCAGCAGCACTAGCGGGGGGACTTCCTACAATGAGCAGTTCTTC. Encoded protein: CASSTSGGTSYNEQFF.

This clone showed up just a few times. The V gene is TRBV5-6, the J gene TRBJ1-5, with 8 positions matching TRBD1. The junction had 4 bases not matched to a gene; V was cut back by 1 base and J by 1 base. Germline V gives CDR1 SGHDT, CDR2 YYEEEE. The CDR3 sequence is 16 residues long. The CDR3 sequence: CASSLNRGISNQPQHF. In DNA, the CDR3 is TGTGCCAGCAGCTTGAACAGGGGGATCAGCAATCAGCCCCAGCATTTT. The entire variable domain, with the rest obtained from reference TRBV5-6 and TRBJ1-5, is as follows: DAGVTQSPTHLIKTRGQQVTLRCSPKSGHDTVSWYQQALGQGPQFIFQYYEEEERQRGNFPDRFSGHQFPNYSSELNVNALLLGDSALYLCASSLNRGISNQPQHFGDGTRLSIL.

This chain links TRBV5-6 with TRBJ1-1; 7 bases match TRBD1. Germline V gene data show CDR1 as SGHDT and CDR2 as YYEEEE. The CDR3 contains 12 residues. Losses at the gene ends were 4 bases for V and 11 bases for J; bases not matched to a gene: 8. The CDR3 nucleotides read TGTGCCAGCAGCGCCATGACAGGGTATGCTTTCTTT. As protein: CASSAMTGYAFF. Combining the CDR3 with reference TRBV5-6 and TRBJ1-1 gives the whole variable domain DAGVTQSPTHLIKTRGQQVTLRCSPKSGHDTVSWYQQALGQGPQFIFQYYEEEERQRGNFPDRFSGHQFPNYSSELNVNALLLGDSALYLCASSAMTGYAFFGQGTRLTVV.